These T cell receptor beta chains were read from a single sample in a study of T-cell reconstitution after alpha-beta-depleted transplantation in children. TCRdb passed the PCR reads through MiXCR, listing each CDR3 protein once. This table holds about 410,000 distinct CDR3 sequences, roughly 22% found once. The sample was PBMCs from the stem cell graft donor, taken from the stem cell graft. These receptors originate from a human donor who donated a stem cell graft to a child with acute myeloid leukemia. Both conserved end residues are trimmed from each CDR3. Size values are once, few and many counts, or a class for expanded clones, and some rows have none.

clone_size: .
v_call: TRBV2
j_call: TRBJ2-3
cdr3_aa: ASSGVRTGGEDTQY

clone_size: .
v_call: TRBV7-8
j_call: TRBJ1-1
cdr3_aa: ASSLLVGPEAF

clone_size: .
v_call: TRBV12-3/TRBV12-4
j_call: TRBJ2-2
cdr3_aa: ASSPDAGGTGELF

clone_size: .
v_call: TRBV12-3/TRBV12-4
j_call: TRBJ1-6
cdr3_aa: ASSQHPPGINFSPLH

clone_size: .
v_call: TRBV4-3
j_call: TRBJ2-1
cdr3_aa: ASSQDSTSGRFNNEQF

clone_size: few
v_call: TRBV10-3
j_call: TRBJ1-4
cdr3_aa: ASRLEGHNEKLF

clone_size: few
v_call: TRBV28
j_call: TRBJ2-1
cdr3_aa: ASSSKYGPEQF

clone_size: .
v_call: TRBV7-8
j_call: TRBJ2-1
cdr3_aa: ASRQDQPMDEQF

clone_size: many
v_call: TRBV18
j_call: TRBJ2-7
cdr3_aa: ASSPSGGYEQY

clone_size: few
v_call: TRBV5-8
j_call: TRBJ1-4
cdr3_aa: ASSARPGQGEEKLF

clone_size: many
v_call: TRBV20-1
j_call: TRBJ2-1
cdr3_aa: SARGVGEQF

clone_size: .
v_call: TRBV10-3
j_call: TRBJ2-7
cdr3_aa: AISTGTKSYEQY

clone_size: few
v_call: TRBV7-2
j_call: TRBJ2-3
cdr3_aa: ASSLATVGDTQY

clone_size: .
v_call: TRBV10-1
j_call: TRBJ2-7
cdr3_aa: ASSESRGAYEQY

clone_size: .
v_call: TRBV15
j_call: TRBJ2-1
cdr3_aa: ATSREQAGEGEQF

clone_size: .
v_call: TRBV27
j_call: TRBJ1-5
cdr3_aa: ASSPKQGAPQH

clone_size: few
v_call: TRBV15
j_call: TRBJ2-3
cdr3_aa: ATSGDRGRDTQY

clone_size: .
v_call: TRBV10-3
j_call: TRBJ2-1
cdr3_aa: AISVLAGSDEQF

clone_size: .
v_call: TRBV7-9
j_call: TRBJ2-1
cdr3_aa: ASYTGEVLAYNEQF

clone_size: .
v_call: TRBV20-1
j_call: TRBJ2-7
cdr3_aa: SAGDLREQY